Only a few counts were recorded for the clone carrying this TCR beta chain. For the second PCR, which ran for about 6 to 12 cycles, a sample-barcoded 5' primer and a J-beta primer mix were used. Per-sample output comprised a minimum of 2.5 million paired-end reads containing CDR3. A single record per CDR3 protein comes from TCRdb applying MiXCR to the 5' RACE reads. The sample has about 800,000 distinct CDR3 sequences; around half are singletons. The CDR3 runs to 18 residues. The V and J ends lost 6 bases and 0 bases respectively, with 18 bases between them. CDR1 is SGHAT and CDR2 is FQNNGV in the germline V gene. This entry comes from a study of blood T cells in healthy people across ages.

The chain couples TRBV11-2 to TRBJ2-6, with no clear D. Sequencing was carried out using blood. This sequence was found in a man aged 80 or over in good health. CDR3: CASRATSDTLSGANVLTF. CDR3 sequence (DNA): TGTGCCAGCAGAGCCACGAGTGATACACTCTCTGGGGCCAACGTCCTGACTTTC.